These T cell receptor beta chains were read from a single sample in a study of vaccination effects on CD4 cells after COVID-19. Generated by immunoSEQ multiplex PCR, the TCRdb table keeps only in-frame clones and is missing some. The table lists about 27,000 clones, approximately 70% of them singletons. Their cognate antigens are unknown. Material: CD4+ T cells from PBMCs cultured with HCoV-NL63 spike peptides, obtained before COVID-19 vaccination. The receptors shown here come from a human donor who received a COVID-19 vaccine. Both conserved end residues are part of each CDR3. Each record gives: V gene, clone size, CDR3 length, D gene, CDR3 protein. D genes are given only for firm matches. Not every row has a clone size; where given, it reads once, few, many or a size class.

TRBV19 | . | 13 | . | CASSPSGGYGYTF
TRBV2 | . | 14 | . | CASSEVTPNYGYTF
TRBV7-2 | . | 13 | . | CASSLAEGYGYTF
TRBV4-3 | . | 17 | . | CASSRHILPGVGQPQHF
TRBV30 | . | 18 | . | CAWSLTRRTAPRTDTQYF
TRBV5-3 | . | 14 | . | CARSSTWERDTQYF
TRBV9 | . | 13 | . | CASSVGTGLEAFF
TRBV5-1 | . | 15 | TRBD2 | CASSYGGGSYNEQFF
TRBV7-8 | . | 16 | . | CASSSGVGFSYNEQFF
TRBV21-1 | . | 19 | . | CASREGGQPAPLIPYGYTF
TRBV19 | . | 16 | . | CASAGKPGQNTGELFF
TRBV2 | . | 15 | . | CASSEFGSPYNEQFF
TRBV29-1 | . | 11 | . | CSVGEASGYTF
TRBV25-1 | few | 15 | . | CASSESSGNNQPQHF
TRBV3-1/TRBV3-2 | once | 17 | TRBD2 | CASSRNLLAGGGNEQFF
TRBV29-1 | once | 12 | . | CSVDNRVRGQFF
TRBV9 | . | 14 | . | CASSDGTSTDTQYF
TRBV5-7 | . | 14 | . | CASSSQWDSYEQYF
TRBV7-9 | . | 16 | . | CASSSFPGQNNSPLHF
TRBV5-1 | . | 15 | . | CASSLVGRGPDTQYF
TRBV3-1/TRBV3-2 | . | 18 | TRBD2 | CASSPSSAGGPHVNEQYF
TRBV11-1 | few | 16 | . | CASSSGIGAVNSPLHF
TRBV7-9 | few | 15 | . | CASSLTGPITGELFF
TRBV3-1/TRBV3-2 | . | 13 | . | CASSQGVATEAFF
TRBV28 | . | 18 | . | CASNMGGVGVYSNQPQHF
TRBV18 | few | 14 | . | CASSPANSGNTIYF
TRBV2 | . | 13 | . | CASSAELTDTQYF
TRBV5-4 | . | 16 | TRBD1 | CASSLWGQSSGNTIYF
TRBV7-7 | . | 15 | . | CASSLSYGNTGELFF
TRBV6-5 | . | 15 | TRBD1 | CASSSWTGGKTEAFF
TRBV18 | . | 12 | . | CASSQGVGGYTF
TRBV20-1 | . | 10 | . | CSAGLYEQYF
TRBV6-5 | . | 15 | TRBD2 | CASSSPAGGLNEQFF
TRBV20-1 | . | 12 | . | CSASEGPWVAFF
TRBV19 | . | 15 | . | CASSPRGSGPTEAFF
TRBV9 | . | 17 | TRBD2 | CASSPTGTSGGKNIQYF
TRBV5-1 | . | 14 | . | CASSLGGSPEKLFF
TRBV9 | . | 14 | . | CASSVWGGGNTIYF
TRBV28 | few | 12 | . | CASSSVFYGYTF
TRBV20-1 | . | 10 | . | CSARLYEQYF
TRBV5-1 | few | 14 | . | CASSLLGFREKLFF
TRBV6-5 | . | 15 | . | CASTPPQGNHYGYTF
TRBV18 | . | 13 | . | CASSSAANTEAFF
TRBV5-6 | . | 15 | . | CASSLGPASNTEAFF
TRBV9 | once | 16 | . | CASSASSRSSYNEQFF
TRBV5-4 | . | 16 | TRBD2 | CASSPGLAALDNEQFF
TRBV3-1/TRBV3-2 | . | 15 | . | CASTLKGGRNSPLHF
TRBV18 | . | 14 | TRBD1 | CASSQGTDNYGYTF